Below, 5 T cell receptor beta chains from the same sample are listed, as sequenced in a study of blood T cell repertoires in COVID-19 (dated by TCRdb to the early 2020s). Library generation was performed with the immunoSEQ multiplex PCR assay. The table was pulled from immuneACCESS by TCRdb, which kept in-frame rearrangements only. Such tables lose some clones; where checked, under half of the loss comes from unresolved V genes, and the rest has no known cause. Here the sample has approximately 280,000 clones; 70% to 90% occur a single time. The ten most abundant clones make up over 2% of the sample. The sequenced material came from peripheral blood. All receptors derive from a woman aged 25 to 39 who had recovered from COVID-19.

This chain connects TRBV4-2 to TRBJ2-5; D remains unclear. V shed 1 base and J shed 5 bases, with 8 bases lying between them. Germline V CDR1 and CDR2: LGHNA, YNFKEQ. The CDR3 spans 13 residues. CDR3 DNA: TGTGCCAGCAGCCAAGGTCAGTGGGAGACCCAGTACTTC. Residues: CASSQGQWETQYF.

This clone was counted between two and nine times. The CDR3 DNA reads as TGTGCCAGCAGTCTACTACTGGAATCGATGAGCTCCTACAATGAGCAGTTCTTC. Protein sequence: CASSLLLESMSSYNEQFF. The chain recombines TRBV28 with TRBJ2-1; D not certain. V lost 5 bases and J 0 bases, leaving 20 bases between the germline ends. Germline V gene sequence: CDR1 MDHEN, CDR2 SYDVKM. The CDR3 length is 18 residues.

The chain couples TRBV7-3 to TRBJ2-1, with TRBD1 matching 7 bases. There are 13 residues in the CDR3. V shed 5 bases and J 5 bases; nucleotides not matched to a gene: 3. The germline V gene has CDR1 SGHTA and CDR2 FQGTGA. The CDR3, as DNA: TGTGCCAGCAGCGCGACAGGGAACAATGAGCAGTTCTTC. Protein: CASSATGNNEQFF.

The chain links TRBV11-2 to TRBJ2-7, with 11 positions matching TRBD1. V trimming: 6 bases; J trimming: 2 bases; junction bases outside the gene matches: 0. The CDR3 contains 13 residues. Looked up from germline, CDR1 is SGHAT and CDR2 is FQNNGV. The CDR3 spells CASRGQGAYEQYF. The CDR3 DNA follows: TGTGCCAGCAGGGGACAGGGGGCCTACGAGCAGTACTTC. The full variable domain, with the rest looked up from reference TRBV11-2 and TRBJ2-7, is EAGVAQSPRYKIIEKRQSVAFWCNPISGHATLYWYQQILGQGPKLLIQFQNNGVVDDSQLPKDRFSAERLKGVDSTLKIQPAKLEDSAVYLCASRGQGAYEQYFGPGTRLTVT.

The chain carries TRBV5-1 and TRBJ2-1, with a weak D call TRBD1 (6 bases). Germline V gene lookup returns CDR1 SGHRS and CDR2 YFSETQ. This CDR3 spans 15 amino acids. Trimming removed 1 base from V and 8 bases from J, with 16 bases in between. CDR3 protein: CASSLQGSIKDEQFF. The CDR3 nucleotides read TGCGCCAGCAGCTTGCAGGGGTCAATCAAGGATGAGCAGTTCTTC. Supplemented by reference TRBV5-1 and TRBJ2-1, the full variable domain reads KAGVTQTPRYLIKTRGQQVTLSCSPISGHRSVSWYQQTPGQGLQFLFEYFSETQRNKGNFPGRFSGRQFSNSRSEMNVSTLELGDSALYLCASSLQGSIKDEQFFGPGTRLTVL.